Listed here are 14 T cell receptor beta chains from one sample, sequenced in a study of cytomegalovirus exposure and HLA in healthy donors. Researchers ran the PCR with 60 Vbeta and 13 Jbeta primers. The protocol was immunoSEQ multiplex PCR, while the TCRdb copy is restricted to in-frame clones and leaves out a portion. Found here are a few hundred thousand clones, nearly 95% of them singletons; the top ten hold around 1.7%. Sequencing was performed on PBMCs. These receptors all stem from a girl aged 2 to 10 in good health and CMV-seronegative.

CDR3 sequence: CASRASGGRGQPQHF. As DNA, the CDR3 is TGTGCCAGTAGGGCCTCAGGGGGTAGAGGGCAGCCCCAGCATTTT. The V and J genes are TRBV19 and TRBJ1-5, with TRBD1 matching 7 bases. Germline V gives CDR1 LNHDA, CDR2 SQIVND (reference sequence). The CDR3 has 15 residues. Trimming cost V 6 bases and J 7 bases; bases outside gene matches: 12.

This clone showed up just a few times. The chain recombines TRBV5-1 with TRBJ1-1, with D possibly TRBD1 on 5 matching bases. Germline V gene lookup returns CDR1 SGHRS and CDR2 YFSETQ. CDR3 length equals 14 residues. V was cut by 4 bases and J by 5 bases, with 15 bases left in between. CDR3 in amino acids: CASSPMGGDTEAFF. The CDR3 DNA is TGCGCCAGCAGCCCCATGGGGGGGGATACTGAAGCTTTCTTT. The full variable domain, with the rest looked up from reference TRBV5-1 and TRBJ1-1, is KAGVTQTPRYLIKTRGQQVTLSCSPISGHRSVSWYQQTPGQGLQFLFEYFSETQRNKGNFPGRFSGRQFSNSRSEMNVSTLELGDSALYLCASSPMGGDTEAFFGQGTRLTVV.

This chain uses TRBV25-1 with TRBJ2-3, with 10 bases lining up with TRBD2. The CDR3 is made up of 17 amino acids. The trim removed 3 bases at V and 0 bases at J, leaving 6 bases unmatched. The V gene's germline CDR1 is MGHDK and CDR2 SYGVNS. CDR3 sequence (DNA): TGTGCCAGCAGTGACCAGCGGGAGGGCCTTAGCACAGATACGCAGTATTTT. This codes for CASSDQREGLSTDTQYF.

The chain employs TRBV9 and TRBJ2-3; 8 nucleotides align to TRBD2. The length of the CDR3 is 11 residues. V was pared by 2 bases and J by 10 bases, with 0 bases of the junction left unmatched. Germline V CDR1 and CDR2: SGDLS, YYNGEE. The CDR3 sequence is CASSVGLAQYF. Here the CDR3 DNA reads TGTGCCAGCAGCGTGGGACTAGCGCAGTATTTT.

The rearrangement joins TRBV18 to TRBJ2-5; D perhaps matches TRBD2 (5 bases). The CDR3 spans 13 residues. Germline V gene data show CDR1 as KGHSH and CDR2 as LQKENI. Trimming pared 2 bases from V and 5 bases from J, leaving 9 bases between. CDR3 nucleotide sequence: TGTGCCAGCTCACCATACCGGGGTGAGACCCAGTACTTC. This encodes CASSPYRGETQYF.

The chain employs TRBV15 and TRBJ2-2; tentative D call: TRBD2 (5 bases). The CDR3 runs to 14 residues. Germline V CDR1 and CDR2: LNHNV, YYDKDF (reference sequence). Trimming took 8 bases from V and 1 from J, leaving 11 bases between them. The chain's CDR3 is CATSDSENTGELFF. CDR3 nucleotide sequence: TGTGCCACCTCCGATAGCGAGAACACCGGGGAGCTGTTTTTT.

The CDR3 loop reads CASSLTGGRGTEAFF. The CDR3 DNA sequence: TGTGCCAGCAGCTTAACAGGGGGGAGAGGGACTGAAGCTTTCTTT. The chain uses TRBV9 and TRBJ1-1; TRBD1 matches 8 bases. The CDR3 sequence is 15 residues long. J was trimmed by 5 bases and V by 4 bases; bases with no gene match: 10. In germline, CDR1 is SGDLS, CDR2 YYNGEE. Using reference TRBV9 and TRBJ1-1 for the parts outside the CDR3, the full variable domain is DSGVTQTPKHLITATGQRVTLRCSPRSGDLSVYWYQQSLDQGLQFLIQYYNGEERAKGNILERFSAQQFPDLHSELNLSSLELGDSALYFCASSLTGGRGTEAFFGQGTRLTVV.

V usage is TRBV11-3 and J usage is TRBJ1-1, with 7 bases matching TRBD1. The CDR3 runs 13 residues. V trimming: 4 bases; J trimming: 11 bases; junction bases outside the gene matches: 10. CDR1 is SGHNT, CDR2 YENEEA, per germline. The CDR3 sequence: CASSSDRLGMAFF. CDR3 in DNA: TGTGCCAGCAGCTCGGACAGGTTGGGCATGGCTTTCTTT.

V usage is TRBV11-2 and J usage is TRBJ2-7; the match to TRBD1 covers 8 bases. Germline V gene lookup returns CDR1 SGHAT and CDR2 FQNNGV. CDR3 length: 15 amino acids. V was pared by 4 bases and J by 1 base, with 6 bases of the junction left unmatched. CDR3 sequence: CASSSPGTGSYEQYF. As DNA, the CDR3 is TGTGCCAGCAGCTCCCCTGGGACAGGATCCTACGAGCAGTACTTC.

The chain joins TRBV11-2 to TRBJ2-5; 10 bases are shared with TRBD2. Germline lookup yields CDR1 SGHAT and CDR2 FQNNGV. This CDR3 region has 18 residues. Unmatched junction bases numbered 11, after V lost 3 bases and J lost 1 base. The CDR3 loop reads CASSLKVLAGPPQETQYF. CDR3 nucleotide sequence: TGTGCCAGCAGCTTGAAGGTACTAGCGGGACCCCCCCAAGAGACCCAGTACTTC.

The chain joins TRBV11-2 to TRBJ2-1, with 8 bases that match TRBD2. CDR1 and CDR2 (germline): SGHAT, FQNNGV. CDR3 length: 17 amino acids. The J segment lost 5 bases and the V segment lost 3 bases, leaving 12 bases of the junction unmatched. The CDR3 sequence is CASSLPGGGGSHNEQFF. DNA of the CDR3: TGTGCCAGCAGCTTGCCGGGCGGCGGGGGGTCACACAATGAGCAGTTCTTC. The variable domain in full, with the rest retrieved from reference TRBV11-2 and TRBJ2-1, is EAGVAQSPRYKIIEKRQSVAFWCNPISGHATLYWYQQILGQGPKLLIQFQNNGVVDDSQLPKDRFSAERLKGVDSTLKIQPAKLEDSAVYLCASSLPGGGGSHNEQFFGPGTRLTVL.

The V gene is TRBV11-2, the J gene TRBJ2-5; D may be TRBD2 (6 bases). Per germline, CDR1 SGHAT and CDR2 FQNNGV. Trimming took off 5 bases at V and 5 bases at J, with 24 bases between the two ends. This CDR3 contains 17 residues. CDR3 sequence reads: CASSHLSPVRRDETQYF. CDR3 DNA: TGTGCCAGCAGCCACCTCTCCCCGGTCCGGCGGGACGAGACCCAGTACTTC.

The CDR3 loop is CAWSPGGPETQYF. As DNA, the CDR3 is TGTGCCTGGAGTCCGGGGGGGCCAGAGACCCAGTACTTC. J is TRBJ2-5 and V is TRBV30, with TRBD2 identical over 8 bases. The CDR3 sequence is 13 residues long. The germline V gene encodes CDR1 GTSNPN and CDR2 SVGIG (reference sequence). V lost 2 bases and J lost 4; bases outside the gene matches: 3.

This sequence joins TRBV28 and TRBJ2-5; a weak D match, TRBD2 (6 bases). The length of the CDR3 is 16 residues. Trimming pared 5 bases from V and 5 bases from J, leaving 21 bases between. The V gene's germline CDR1 is MDHEN and CDR2 SYDVKM. CDR3 sequence (DNA): TGTGCCAGCAGTGATCAGAGCGGGTTCCGTCAGGAGACCCAGTACTTC. Translation gives CASSDQSGFRQETQYF.